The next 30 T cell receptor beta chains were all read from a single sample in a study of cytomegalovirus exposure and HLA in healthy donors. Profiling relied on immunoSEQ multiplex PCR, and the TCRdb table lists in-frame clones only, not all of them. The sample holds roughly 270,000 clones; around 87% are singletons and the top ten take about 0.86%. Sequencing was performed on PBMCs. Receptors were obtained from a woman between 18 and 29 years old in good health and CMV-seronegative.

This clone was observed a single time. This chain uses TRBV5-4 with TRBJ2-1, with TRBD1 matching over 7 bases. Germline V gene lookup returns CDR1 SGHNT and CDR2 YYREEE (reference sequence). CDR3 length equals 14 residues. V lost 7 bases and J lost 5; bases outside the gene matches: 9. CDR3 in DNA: TGTGCCAGCTTCCGTGACAGGGTCAACAATGAGCAGTTCTTC. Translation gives CASFRDRVNNEQFF. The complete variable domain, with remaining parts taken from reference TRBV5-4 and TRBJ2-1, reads ETGVTQSPTHLIKTRGQQVTLRCSSQSGHNTVSWYQQALGQGPQFIFQYYREEENGRGNFPPRFSGLQFPNYSSELNVNALELDDSALYLCASFRDRVNNEQFFGPGTRLTVL.

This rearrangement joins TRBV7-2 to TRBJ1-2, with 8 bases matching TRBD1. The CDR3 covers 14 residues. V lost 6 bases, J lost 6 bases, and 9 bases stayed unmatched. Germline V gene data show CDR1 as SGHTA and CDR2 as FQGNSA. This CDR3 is CASRDGQGANGYTF. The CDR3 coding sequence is TGTGCCAGCAGAGACGGACAGGGCGCTAATGGCTACACCTTC.

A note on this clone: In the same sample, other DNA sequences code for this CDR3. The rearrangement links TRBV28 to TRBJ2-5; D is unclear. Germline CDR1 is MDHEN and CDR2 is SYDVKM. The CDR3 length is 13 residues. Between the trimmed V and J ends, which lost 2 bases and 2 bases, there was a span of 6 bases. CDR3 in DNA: TGTGCCAGCAGTTTAGGTCAGCAAGAGACCCAGTACTTC. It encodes CASSLGQQETQYF.

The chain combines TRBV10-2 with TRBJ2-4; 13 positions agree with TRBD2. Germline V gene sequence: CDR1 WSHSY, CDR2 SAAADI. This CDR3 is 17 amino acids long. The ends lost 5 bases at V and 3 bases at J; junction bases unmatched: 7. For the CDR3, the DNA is TGCGCCAGCAGTCAGACGGGACTAGCGGGATTCAAAAACATTCAGTACTTC. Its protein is CASSQTGLAGFKNIQYF.

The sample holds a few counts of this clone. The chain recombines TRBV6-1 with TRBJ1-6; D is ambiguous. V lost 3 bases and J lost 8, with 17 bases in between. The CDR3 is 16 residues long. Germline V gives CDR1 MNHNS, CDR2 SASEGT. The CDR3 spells CASSDTTPSGHSPLHF. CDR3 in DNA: TGTGCCAGCAGTGACACAACCCCGTCGGGTCATTCACCCCTCCACTTT.

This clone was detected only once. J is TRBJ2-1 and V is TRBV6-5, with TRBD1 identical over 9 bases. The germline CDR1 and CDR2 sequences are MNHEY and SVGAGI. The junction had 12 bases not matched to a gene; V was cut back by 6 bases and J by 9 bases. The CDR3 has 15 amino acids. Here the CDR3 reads CASRETGQGRSEQFF. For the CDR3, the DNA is TGTGCCAGCAGAGAAACCGGACAGGGGAGGAGTGAGCAGTTCTTC.

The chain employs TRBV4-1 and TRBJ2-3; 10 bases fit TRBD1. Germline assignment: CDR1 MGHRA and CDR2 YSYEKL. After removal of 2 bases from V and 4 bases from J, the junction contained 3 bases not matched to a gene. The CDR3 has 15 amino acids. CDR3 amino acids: CASSQTGTGADTQYF. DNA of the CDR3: TGCGCCAGCAGCCAAACCGGGACAGGGGCAGATACGCAGTATTTT.

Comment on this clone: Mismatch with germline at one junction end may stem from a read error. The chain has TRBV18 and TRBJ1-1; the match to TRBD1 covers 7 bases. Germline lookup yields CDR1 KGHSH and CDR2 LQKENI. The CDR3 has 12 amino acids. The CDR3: CASSPNTGEAKF. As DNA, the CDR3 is TGTGCCAGCTCACCCAACACAGGGGAGGCCAAGTTT.

CDR3 loop: CASAVNREADTQYF. In nucleotides, the CDR3 is TGTGCCAGTGCAGTAAATCGTGAGGCAGATACGCAGTATTTT. The gene calls are TRBV7-3 and TRBJ2-3; D remains unclear. There are 14 residues in the CDR3. Trimming took off 9 bases at V and 4 bases at J, with 17 bases between the two ends. Germline lookup yields CDR1 SGHTA and CDR2 FQGTGA.

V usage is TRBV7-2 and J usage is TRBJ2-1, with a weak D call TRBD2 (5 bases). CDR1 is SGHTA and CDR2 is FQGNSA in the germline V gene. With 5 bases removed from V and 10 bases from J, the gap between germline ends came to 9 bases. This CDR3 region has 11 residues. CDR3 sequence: CASSQEGEQFF. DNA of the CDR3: TGTGCCAGCAGCCAAGAGGGAGAGCAGTTCTTC.

Here the CDR3 DNA reads TGTGCCAGCAGCCGACAGGGGGCAACCACTGAAGCTTTCTTT. Translation: CASSRQGATTEAFF. The gene calls are TRBV6-6 and TRBJ1-1; TRBD1 agrees at 10 bases. V shed 6 bases and J 4 bases; nucleotides not matched to a gene: 5. This CDR3 spans 14 amino acids. From germline, CDR1 is MNHNY and CDR2 SVGAGI (reference sequence).

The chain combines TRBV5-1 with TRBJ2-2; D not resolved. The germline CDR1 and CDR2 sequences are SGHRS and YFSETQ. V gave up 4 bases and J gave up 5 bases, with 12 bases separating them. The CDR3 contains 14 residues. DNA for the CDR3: TGCGCCAGCAGCCAGCCACAGATTACCGGGGAGCTGTTTTTT. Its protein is CASSQPQITGELFF.

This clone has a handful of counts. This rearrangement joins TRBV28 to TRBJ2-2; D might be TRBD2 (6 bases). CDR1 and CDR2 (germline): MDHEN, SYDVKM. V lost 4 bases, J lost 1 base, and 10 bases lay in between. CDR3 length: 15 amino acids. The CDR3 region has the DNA TGTGCCAGCAGTTCGGGTAGCGGGAACACCGGGGAGCTGTTTTTT. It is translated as CASSSGSGNTGELFF.

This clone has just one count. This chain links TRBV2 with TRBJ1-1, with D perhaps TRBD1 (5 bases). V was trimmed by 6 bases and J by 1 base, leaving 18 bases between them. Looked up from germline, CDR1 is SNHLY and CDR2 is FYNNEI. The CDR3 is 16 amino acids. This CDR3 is CASRTDGRVRNTEAFF. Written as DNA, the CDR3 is TGTGCCAGCAGGACAGACGGACGGGTGAGGAACACTGAAGCTTTCTTT. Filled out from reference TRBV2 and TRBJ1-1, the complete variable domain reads EPEVTQTPSHQVTQMGQEVILRCVPISNHLYFYWYRQILGQKVEFLVSFYNNEISEKSEIFDDQFSVERPDGSNFTLKIRSTKLEDSAMYFCASRTDGRVRNTEAFFGQGTRLTVV.

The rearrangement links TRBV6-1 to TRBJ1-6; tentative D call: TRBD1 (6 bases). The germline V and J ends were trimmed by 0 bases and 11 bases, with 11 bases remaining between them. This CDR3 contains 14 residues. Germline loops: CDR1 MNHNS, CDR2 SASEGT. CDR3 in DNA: TGTGCCAGCAGTGAAGCCAGGGGAAGGGCACCCCTCCACTTT. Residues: CASSEARGRAPLHF.

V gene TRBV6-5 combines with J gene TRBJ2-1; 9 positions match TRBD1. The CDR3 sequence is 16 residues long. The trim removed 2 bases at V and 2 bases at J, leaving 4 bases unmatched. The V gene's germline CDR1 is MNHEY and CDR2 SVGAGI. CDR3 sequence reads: CASSYGGQGPYNEQFF. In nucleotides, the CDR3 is TGTGCCAGCAGTTACGGGGGACAGGGCCCCTACAATGAGCAGTTCTTC.

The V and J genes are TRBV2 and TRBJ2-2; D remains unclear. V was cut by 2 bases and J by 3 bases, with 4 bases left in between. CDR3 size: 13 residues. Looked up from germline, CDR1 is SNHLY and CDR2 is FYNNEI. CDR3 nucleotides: TGTGCCAGCAGTGAAAGAGACACCGGGGAGCTGTTTTTT. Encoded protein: CASSERDTGELFF.

Here the CDR3 DNA reads TGTGCCAGCAGTGCGTATGGGAGGGATCATGGCTACACCTTC. It encodes CASSAYGRDHGYTF. The rearrangement links TRBV6-5 to TRBJ1-2, with D uncertain. Germline V gene data show CDR1 as MNHEY and CDR2 as SVGAGI. The CDR3 consists of 14 residues. Deletions cut 5 bases from V and 6 bases from J, with 16 bases between.

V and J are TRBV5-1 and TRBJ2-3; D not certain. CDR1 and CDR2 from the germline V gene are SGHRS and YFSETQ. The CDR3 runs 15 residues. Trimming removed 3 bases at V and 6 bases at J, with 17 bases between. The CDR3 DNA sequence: TGCGCCAGCAGCTCCCGAGACGTCTCCAGGGATACGCAGTATTTT. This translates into CASSSRDVSRDTQYF.

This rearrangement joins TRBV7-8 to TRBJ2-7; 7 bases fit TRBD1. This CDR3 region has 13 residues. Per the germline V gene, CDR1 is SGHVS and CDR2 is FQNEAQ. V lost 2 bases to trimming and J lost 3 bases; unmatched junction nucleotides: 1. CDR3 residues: CASSLTGVYEQYF. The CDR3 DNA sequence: TGTGCCAGCAGCTTAACAGGGGTCTACGAGCAGTACTTC.

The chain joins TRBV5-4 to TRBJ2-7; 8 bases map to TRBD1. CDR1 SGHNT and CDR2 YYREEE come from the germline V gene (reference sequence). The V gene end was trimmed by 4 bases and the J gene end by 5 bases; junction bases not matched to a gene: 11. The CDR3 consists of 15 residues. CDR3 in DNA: TGTGCCAGCAGCATCCCCGGGACAGGTGACCACGAGCAGTACTTC. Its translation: CASSIPGTGDHEQYF.

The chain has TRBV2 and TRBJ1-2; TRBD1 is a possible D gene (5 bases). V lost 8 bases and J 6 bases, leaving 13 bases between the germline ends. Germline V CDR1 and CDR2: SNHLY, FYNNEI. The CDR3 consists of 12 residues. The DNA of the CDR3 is TGTGCCAGCGAAGAAGGGGTTAATGGCTACACCTTC. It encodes CASEEGVNGYTF.

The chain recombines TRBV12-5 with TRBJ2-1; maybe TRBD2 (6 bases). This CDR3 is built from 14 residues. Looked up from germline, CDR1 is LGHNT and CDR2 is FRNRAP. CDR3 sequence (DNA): TGTGCCAGTACTCGGGGACTCCTTTTCTATGAGCAGTTCTTC. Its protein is CASTRGLLFYEQFF.

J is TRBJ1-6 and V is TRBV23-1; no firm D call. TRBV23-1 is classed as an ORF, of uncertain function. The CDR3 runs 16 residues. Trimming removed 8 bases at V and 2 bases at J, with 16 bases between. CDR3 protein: CASQRAGRTYNSPLHF. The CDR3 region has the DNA TGCGCCAGCCAACGGGCGGGGAGAACCTATAATTCACCCCTCCACTTT.

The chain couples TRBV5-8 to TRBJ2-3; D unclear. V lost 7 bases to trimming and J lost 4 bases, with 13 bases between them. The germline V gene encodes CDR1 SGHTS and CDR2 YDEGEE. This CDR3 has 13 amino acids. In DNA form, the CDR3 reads TGTGCCAGCCCCAAGACACGTTCAGATACGCAGTATTTT. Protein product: CASPKTRSDTQYF.

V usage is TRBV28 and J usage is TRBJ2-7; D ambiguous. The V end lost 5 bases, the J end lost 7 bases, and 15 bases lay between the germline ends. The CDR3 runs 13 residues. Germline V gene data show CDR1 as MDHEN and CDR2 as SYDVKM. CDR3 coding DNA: TGTGCCAGCAGTCTAAACGGTCTCGGGGAGCAGTACTTC. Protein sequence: CASSLNGLGEQYF.

The CDR3 region is CASTGGEETQYF. As DNA, the CDR3 is TGTGCCAGCACCGGAGGGGAAGAGACCCAGTACTTC. The chain is built from TRBV6-6 and TRBJ2-5; TRBD2 might be the D (6 bases). From germline, CDR1 is MNHNY and CDR2 SVGAGI (reference sequence). The CDR3 runs 12 residues. Trimming left V 7 bases short and J 3 bases short, with 9 bases between.

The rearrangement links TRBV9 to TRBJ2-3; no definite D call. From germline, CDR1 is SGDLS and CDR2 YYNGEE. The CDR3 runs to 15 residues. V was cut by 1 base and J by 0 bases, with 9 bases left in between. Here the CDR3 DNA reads TGTGCCAGCAGCGTAAGGTCAGGAAGCACAGATACGCAGTATTTT. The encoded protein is CASSVRSGSTDTQYF.

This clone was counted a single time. This chain's CDR3 is CASEKTSGSHEQYF. The DNA of the CDR3 is TGTGCCAGCGAAAAGACTAGCGGGAGCCACGAGCAGTACTTC. The genes are TRBV28 and TRBJ2-7; TRBD2 aligns across 12 bases. J lost 5 bases, V lost 8 bases, and 7 bases had no gene match. The CDR3 covers 14 residues. Germline V gene data show CDR1 as MDHEN and CDR2 as SYDVKM.

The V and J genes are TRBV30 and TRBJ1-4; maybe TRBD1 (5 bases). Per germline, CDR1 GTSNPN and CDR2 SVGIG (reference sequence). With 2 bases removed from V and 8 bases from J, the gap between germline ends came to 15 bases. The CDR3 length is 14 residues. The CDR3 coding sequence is TGTGCCTGGAGTATACAGGTCCGTGCGGAAAAACTGTTTTTT. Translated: CAWSIQVRAEKLFF.